These 5 T cell receptor beta chains were sequenced from one sample in a study of blood T cells in healthy people across ages. It was with a sample-barcoded 5' primer and a J-beta primer mix that a second PCR of about 6 to 11 cycles was run. Via MiXCR, TCRdb re-called the 5' RACE reads, giving one row per CDR3 protein. The sample contains 900,000 to 950,000 distinct CDR3 sequences, 25% to 35% of which appear only once. The same sample was also studied in work on T cells of mothers and their children.

The sequencing input was blood. The receptors come from a middle-aged woman in good health.

Turning to this clonotype: A read error may explain this, as a much larger clone is one base away. V usage is TRBV24-1 and J usage is TRBJ2-4, with a weak D call TRBD1 (6 bases). Near its end, the DNA agrees better with TRBJ2-7, so the J call may be wrong. This CDR3 is built from 17 residues. CDR1 and CDR2 from the germline V gene are KGHDR and SFDVKD. The CDR3 reads CTTSARNTGLEGYEQYF. Written as DNA, the CDR3 is TGTACCACCAGTGCCCGAAACACAGGGCTTGAAGGCTACGAGCAGTACTTC.

The V call is TRBV15, the J call TRBJ1-2; possible D gene TRBD1, 5 bases. There are 14 residues in the CDR3. V shed 0 bases and J shed 5 bases, with 10 bases lying between them. Per germline, CDR1 LNHNV and CDR2 YYDKDF (reference sequence). The CDR3 loop reads CATSREGLSYGYTF. CDR3 sequence (DNA): TGTGCCACCAGCAGAGAGGGGCTATCATATGGCTACACCTTC.

This clonotype appeared a few times. This chain links TRBV28 with TRBJ1-1; D unresolved. The CDR3 contains 15 residues. V was pared by 7 bases and J by 0 bases, with 15 bases between. Germline CDR1 and CDR2: MDHEN and SYDVKM. CDR3 nucleotides: TGTGCCAGCATAGGTGGTCAGAGAATGAACACTGAAGCTTTCTTT. It specifies CASIGGQRMNTEAFF.

The V and J genes are TRBV7-2 and TRBJ2-3; 12 bases agree with TRBD2. The CDR3 covers 16 residues. V was clipped by 5 bases and J by 2 bases; unmatched bases: 5. Germline V gene sequence: CDR1 SGHTA, CDR2 FQGNSA. CDR3 sequence reads: CASSILAGGITDTQYF. CDR3 DNA: TGTGCCAGCAGCATACTAGCGGGGGGAATCACAGATACGCAGTATTTT.

About this clonotype: This may stem from a read error, because a much larger clone lies one nucleotide away. The rearrangement uses TRBV28 and TRBJ2-4; TRBD1 is a possible D gene (6 bases). CDR3 length equals 17 residues. V was cut by 4 bases and J by 6 bases, with 22 bases left in between. The germline gives CDR1 MDHEN, CDR2 SYDVKM. The CDR3, as DNA: TGTGCCAGCAGTTCGGAGGACAGAACACTTCGTAGAAACATTCAGTACTTC. This translates into CASSSEDRTLRRNIQYF.